This TCR beta chain was captured by sequencing in a study of OX40 agonist ivuxolimab in advanced cancers. The repertoire was sequenced with immunoSEQ multiplex PCR; TCRdb's copy has only in-frame clones and lacks some. The sample contains roughly 64,000 clones, approximately 82% of which appear only once. V was pared by 7 bases and J by 0 bases, with 12 bases between. The germline CDR1 and CDR2 sequences are ENHRY and SYGVKD. The CDR3 is 14 residues long. The rearrangement joins TRBV10-3 to TRBJ1-1; the D gene is possibly TRBD1 (6 bases). The sequencing used CD4+ or CD8+ T cells sorted from blood, collected in a trial of the OX40 agonist ivuxolimab. The source is an adult with an advanced solid tumor such as melanoma, head and neck, liver or kidney cancer. Here the CDR3 DNA reads TGTGCCATCACTCGGGGGGCGATGAACACTGAAGCTTTCTTT. This gives the protein CAITRGAMNTEAFF.